These T cell receptor beta chains were read from a single sample in a study of control samples from healthy donors and cancer patients. The table came from immunoSEQ multiplex PCR; TCRdb's copy has only in-frame clones and leaves some out. Among 400,000 to 500,000 clones listed, 80% to 95% were seen once. Sequencing was carried out using PBMCs. The receptor source for this set is a man aged 40-55 years with head and neck cancer. The CDR3 runs from the conserved cysteine through the conserved F or W. The order of the fields is V gene, clone size, J gene, CDR3 protein. Size is stated for part of the rows, as once, few or many counts, or as a class when the clone is expanded.

v_call: TRBV20-1; clone_size: -; j_call: TRBJ2-7; cdr3_aa: CSASRPPSYEQYF
v_call: TRBV27; clone_size: -; j_call: TRBJ1-2; cdr3_aa: CASSLNVGNYGYTF
v_call: TRBV29-1; clone_size: few; j_call: TRBJ1-1; cdr3_aa: CSVGREGSGTEAFF
v_call: TRBV12-3/TRBV12-4; clone_size: -; j_call: TRBJ1-4; cdr3_aa: CASRRGFLEKLFF
v_call: TRBV20-1; clone_size: -; j_call: TRBJ2-7; cdr3_aa: CSARESYEQYF
v_call: TRBV4-3; clone_size: -; j_call: TRBJ2-2; cdr3_aa: CASSGVTLGGTGELFF
v_call: TRBV5-1; clone_size: -; j_call: TRBJ2-2; cdr3_aa: CASSLPPGREKWDTGELFF
v_call: TRBV15; clone_size: -; j_call: TRBJ2-1; cdr3_aa: CATSRAGQGANEQFF
v_call: TRBV27; clone_size: -; j_call: TRBJ2-7; cdr3_aa: CASSLSGRGNYEQYF
v_call: TRBV3-1/TRBV3-2; clone_size: -; j_call: TRBJ2-2; cdr3_aa: CASSQDLRATGELFF
v_call: TRBV10-3; clone_size: -; j_call: TRBJ2-3; cdr3_aa: CAISGTLKAHTDTQYF
v_call: TRBV6-5; clone_size: -; j_call: TRBJ2-1; cdr3_aa: CASRAGTATPNEQFF
v_call: TRBV5-1; clone_size: -; j_call: TRBJ2-2; cdr3_aa: CASSPDGHRNTGELFF
v_call: TRBV18; clone_size: -; j_call: TRBJ1-1; cdr3_aa: CASSPGGSNTEAFF
v_call: TRBV5-1; clone_size: -; j_call: TRBJ2-7; cdr3_aa: CASSSKTGTYEQYF
v_call: TRBV5-6; clone_size: -; j_call: TRBJ1-6; cdr3_aa: CASSLSRVDSPLHF
v_call: TRBV4-2; clone_size: -; j_call: TRBJ1-4; cdr3_aa: CASSQATGTNEKLFF
v_call: TRBV6-5; clone_size: -; j_call: TRBJ1-1; cdr3_aa: CASRSQAPTEAFF
v_call: TRBV7-2; clone_size: -; j_call: TRBJ2-1; cdr3_aa: CASSPESGVTYNEQFF
v_call: TRBV6-5; clone_size: -; j_call: TRBJ2-3; cdr3_aa: CASSTGDSGTQYF
v_call: TRBV6-1; clone_size: few; j_call: TRBJ2-7; cdr3_aa: CASSEWLAGGPYEQYF
v_call: TRBV7-9; clone_size: -; j_call: TRBJ2-5; cdr3_aa: CASSLDKRGGRETQYF
v_call: TRBV24-1; clone_size: -; j_call: TRBJ2-7; cdr3_aa: CATSGTGGLYEQYF
v_call: TRBV2; clone_size: -; j_call: TRBJ2-3; cdr3_aa: CASNGGRRDTQYF
v_call: TRBV6-5; clone_size: few; j_call: TRBJ1-1; cdr3_aa: CASLRGGTEAFF
v_call: TRBV4-2; clone_size: -; j_call: TRBJ1-4; cdr3_aa: CASSQERQVWEKLFF
v_call: TRBV7-8; clone_size: -; j_call: TRBJ2-7; cdr3_aa: CASSAIHEQYF
v_call: TRBV4-2; clone_size: -; j_call: TRBJ1-5; cdr3_aa: CASSQVGTGNQPQHF
v_call: TRBV9; clone_size: -; j_call: TRBJ2-1; cdr3_aa: CASSVGDNEQFF
v_call: TRBV6-6; clone_size: -; j_call: TRBJ1-2; cdr3_aa: CASSQPGQGDYTF
v_call: TRBV7-3; clone_size: -; j_call: TRBJ2-7; cdr3_aa: CASSLGTSGDYEQYF
v_call: TRBV19; clone_size: -; j_call: TRBJ1-5; cdr3_aa: CAGGGSNQPQHF
v_call: TRBV11-1; clone_size: -; j_call: TRBJ2-1; cdr3_aa: CASSFYREGDNEQFF
v_call: TRBV13; clone_size: -; j_call: TRBJ2-7; cdr3_aa: CASSLGYEQYF
v_call: TRBV7-6; clone_size: -; j_call: TRBJ1-6; cdr3_aa: CASSLDGTASGSPLHF
v_call: TRBV19; clone_size: once; j_call: TRBJ2-4; cdr3_aa: CASSNGDIQYF
v_call: TRBV27; clone_size: -; j_call: TRBJ2-1; cdr3_aa: CASSSGLAGGDEQFF
v_call: TRBV5-1; clone_size: -; j_call: TRBJ2-5; cdr3_aa: CASSLHRQGKETQYF
v_call: TRBV3-1/TRBV3-2; clone_size: -; j_call: TRBJ1-2; cdr3_aa: CASSPDRNYGYTF
v_call: TRBV11-3; clone_size: -; j_call: TRBJ1-1; cdr3_aa: CASSLEGGKEAFF
v_call: TRBV18; clone_size: -; j_call: TRBJ2-7; cdr3_aa: CASSPGQGGTYEQYF
v_call: TRBV9; clone_size: -; j_call: TRBJ2-5; cdr3_aa: CASSVAPRETQYF
v_call: TRBV5-1; clone_size: -; j_call: TRBJ2-7; cdr3_aa: CASSFGLAGIETHEQYF
v_call: TRBV4-3; clone_size: -; j_call: TRBJ1-1; cdr3_aa: CASSQDRTTGGTEAFF
v_call: TRBV5-5; clone_size: -; j_call: TRBJ1-4; cdr3_aa: CASSLDSPTNEKLFF
v_call: TRBV7-2; clone_size: -; j_call: TRBJ2-1; cdr3_aa: CASSLATYEQFF
v_call: TRBV28; clone_size: -; j_call: TRBJ1-2; cdr3_aa: CASSLLVAGQGTINYGYTF
v_call: TRBV9; clone_size: -; j_call: TRBJ2-6; cdr3_aa: CASSVVPRSQSAGANVLTF
v_call: TRBV4-2; clone_size: -; j_call: TRBJ2-1; cdr3_aa: CASSQGLAGGYNEQFF